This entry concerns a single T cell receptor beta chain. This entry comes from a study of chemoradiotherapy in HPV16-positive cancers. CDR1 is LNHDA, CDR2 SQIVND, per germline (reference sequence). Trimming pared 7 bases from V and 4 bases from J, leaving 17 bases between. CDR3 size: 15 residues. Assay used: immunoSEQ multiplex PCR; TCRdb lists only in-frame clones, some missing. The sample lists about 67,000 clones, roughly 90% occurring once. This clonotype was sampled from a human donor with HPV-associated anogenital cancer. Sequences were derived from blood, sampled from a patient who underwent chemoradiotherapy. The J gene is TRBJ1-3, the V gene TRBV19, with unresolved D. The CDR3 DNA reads TGTGCCAGTATCGACTCGAAAGTCCGAGGAAACACCATATATTTT. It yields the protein CASIDSKVRGNTIYF. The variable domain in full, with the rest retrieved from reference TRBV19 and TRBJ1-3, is DGGITQSPKYLFRKEGQNVTLSCEQNLNHDAMYWYRQDPGQGLRLIYYSQIVNDFQKGDIAEGYSVSREKKESFPLTVTSAQKNPTAFYLCASIDSKVRGNTIYFGEGSWLTVV.